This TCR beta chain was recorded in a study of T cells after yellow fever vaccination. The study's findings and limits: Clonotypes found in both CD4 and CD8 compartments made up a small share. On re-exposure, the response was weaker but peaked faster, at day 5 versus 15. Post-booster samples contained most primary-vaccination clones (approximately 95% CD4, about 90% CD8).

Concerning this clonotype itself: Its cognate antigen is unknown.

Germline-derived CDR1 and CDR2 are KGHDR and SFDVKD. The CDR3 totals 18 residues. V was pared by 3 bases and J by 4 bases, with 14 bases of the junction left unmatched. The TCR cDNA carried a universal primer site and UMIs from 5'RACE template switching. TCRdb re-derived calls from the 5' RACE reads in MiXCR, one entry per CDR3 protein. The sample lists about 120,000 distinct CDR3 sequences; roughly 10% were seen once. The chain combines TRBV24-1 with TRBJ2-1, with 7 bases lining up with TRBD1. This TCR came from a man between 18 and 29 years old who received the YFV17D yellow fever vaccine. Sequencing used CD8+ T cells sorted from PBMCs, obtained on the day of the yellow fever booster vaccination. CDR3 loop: CATSDPPGQASGYNEQFF. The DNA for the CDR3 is TGTGCCACCAGTGATCCTCCAGGACAGGCTTCAGGGTACAATGAGCAGTTCTTC.